This TCR beta chain was recovered during a study of CD8+ T cells in alopecia areata. Study-wide points: In scalp and blood, many expanded lesional clones persisted during tofacitinib.

As to this clone: Its antigen is not known.

The sequencing template was cDNA reverse transcribed from extracted RNA. Profiling relied on immunoSEQ multiplex PCR, and the TCRdb table lists in-frame clones only, not all of them. The repertoire has approximately 90,000 clones, 60% to 80% of them found once; the top ten carry around 15%. Germline V CDR1 and CDR2: SGDLS, YYNGEE. The CDR3 is 12 residues long. Trimming removed 6 bases from V and 4 bases from J, with 10 bases in between. Treatment noted: oral pan-JAK inhibitor, 5-10 mg twice daily. This chain connects TRBV9 to TRBJ1-1; D gene ambiguous. The clonotype comes from a human donor with alopecia areata. The source material was CD8+ T cells sorted from blood, sampled at approximately week 45, from a patient treated with tofacitinib. CDR3 sequence (DNA): TGTGCCAGCAACCGGGAGGGCACTGAAGCTTTCTTT. Amino acid sequence: CASNREGTEAFF.